These 22 T cell receptor beta chains originate from one sample sequenced in a study of T cell responses to AZD1222 COVID-19 vaccine. The table came from immunoSEQ multiplex PCR; TCRdb's copy has only in-frame clones and leaves some out. The repertoire holds under 200,000 clones, with approximately 90% as singletons. Sequencing was performed on peripheral blood, taken 28 days after the second AZD1222 dose. Receptors were obtained from an adult who received the AZD1222 COVID-19 vaccine.

The V call is TRBV6-5, the J call TRBJ2-1, with D possibly TRBD2 on 5 matching bases. The germline gives CDR1 MNHEY, CDR2 SVGAGI. This CDR3 comprises 13 residues. The V end lost 6 bases, the J end lost 9 bases, and 15 bases lay between the germline ends. CDR3 region: CASSQRTVSEQFF. The CDR3 DNA sequence: TGTGCCAGCAGCCAAAGGACTGTCAGTGAGCAGTTCTTC.

The J gene is TRBJ1-5, the V gene TRBV10-1; tentative D call: TRBD1 (5 bases). Germline V gives CDR1 WNHNN, CDR2 SYGVQD (reference sequence). This CDR3 region has 13 residues. V gave up 6 bases and J gave up 2 bases, with 8 bases separating them. This CDR3 reads CASSRDGNQPQHF. CDR3 nucleotide sequence: TGCGCCAGCAGCCGGGACGGCAATCAGCCCCAGCATTTT.

The chain joins TRBV6-5 to TRBJ1-1; D possibly corresponds to TRBD1 (5 bases). Trimming took off 2 bases at V and 0 bases at J, with 13 bases between the two ends. The CDR3 length is 16 residues. Germline CDR1 MNHEY, CDR2 SVGAGI. The CDR3 nucleotides read TGTGCCAGCAGTTACAGGGGACCCCCGGTGAACACTGAAGCTTTCTTT. Translating gives CASSYRGPPVNTEAFF.

This chain links TRBV14 with TRBJ1-1, with D uncertain. Germline V lookup: CDR1 SGHDN, CDR2 FVKESK. The CDR3 loop spans 15 amino acids. V was pared by 4 bases and J by 3 bases, with 15 bases between. DNA for the CDR3: TGTGCCAGCAGCCCTGTGACACTAAGGGACACTGAAGCTTTCTTT. Translated, it gives CASSPVTLRDTEAFF. The full variable domain, completed using reference TRBV14 and TRBJ1-1, is EAGVTQFPSHSVIEKGQTVTLRCDPISGHDNLYWYRRVMGKEIKFLLHFVKESKQDESGMPNNRFLAERTGGTYSTLKVQPAELEDSGVYFCASSPVTLRDTEAFFGQGTRLTVV.

The chain joins TRBV2 to TRBJ2-7; a weak D match, TRBD2 (6 bases). The CDR3 sequence is 15 residues long. Germline V gene data show CDR1 as SNHLY and CDR2 as FYNNEI. V dropped 0 bases and J dropped 0 bases, with 9 bases sitting between them. The CDR3 spells CASSEAGRNSYEQYF. DNA of the CDR3: TGTGCCAGCAGTGAAGCGGGGAGGAACTCCTACGAGCAGTACTTC.

The chain joins TRBV5-5 to TRBJ1-5; 8 bases align to TRBD1. The CDR3 length is 18 residues. Germline V CDR1 and CDR2: SGHKS, YYEKEE (reference sequence). J was trimmed by 0 bases and V by 2 bases; bases with no gene match: 10. CDR3 DNA sequence: TGTGCCAGCAGCTTATCTTCCAGGGGGCCAGGTAGCAATCAGCCCCAGCATTTT. This translates into CASSLSSRGPGSNQPQHF.

This clone was counted a single time. J is TRBJ2-7 and V is TRBV5-4; 12 positions agree with TRBD1. V dropped 4 bases and J dropped 5; count of bases not matched to a gene: 10. The CDR3 loop spans 16 amino acids. Germline CDR1 SGHNT, CDR2 YYREEE (reference sequence). The CDR3 DNA reads as TGTGCCAGCAGCCCGGGGACCGGGACAGGGGGCCACGAGCAGTACTTC. Amino acids: CASSPGTGTGGHEQYF. The variable domain in full, with the rest retrieved from reference TRBV5-4 and TRBJ2-7, is ETGVTQSPTHLIKTRGQQVTLRCSSQSGHNTVSWYQQALGQGPQFIFQYYREEENGRGNFPPRFSGLQFPNYSSELNVNALELDDSALYLCASSPGTGTGGHEQYFGPGTRLTVT.

The V call is TRBV18, the J call TRBJ1-4, with D hard to call. The V gene lost 2 bases and the J gene lost 5 bases, with 6 bases spanning the gap. CDR3 length: 13 residues. Germline V lookup: CDR1 KGHSH, CDR2 LQKENI. CDR3 DNA sequence: TGTGCCAGCTCACCATCGAGGAATGAAAAACTGTTTTTT. Residues: CASSPSRNEKLFF.

This chain links TRBV6-5 with TRBJ1-1; 7 bases map to TRBD1. V lost 6 bases to trimming and J lost 10 bases; unmatched junction nucleotides: 11. Germline V gene sequence: CDR1 MNHEY, CDR2 SVGAGI. The CDR3 covers 13 residues. For the CDR3, the DNA is TGTGCCAGCAGAACAGGGGAGGGGGGTGCAGCTTTCTTT. Protein sequence: CASRTGEGGAAFF.

This chain joins TRBV5-1 and TRBJ2-7, with D uncertain. V shed 0 bases and J shed 2 bases, with 9 bases lying between them. This CDR3 has 14 amino acids. CDR1 SGHRS and CDR2 YFSETQ come from the germline V gene. CDR3 amino acids: CASSLDFPPYEQYF. In nucleotides, the CDR3 is TGCGCCAGCAGCTTGGATTTCCCGCCCTACGAGCAGTACTTC. Full variable domain (rest looked up from reference TRBV5-1 and TRBJ2-7): KAGVTQTPRYLIKTRGQQVTLSCSPISGHRSVSWYQQTPGQGLQFLFEYFSETQRNKGNFPGRFSGRQFSNSRSEMNVSTLELGDSALYLCASSLDFPPYEQYFGPGTRLTVT.

The chain carries TRBV12-5 and TRBJ2-3; the D gene is possibly TRBD2 (6 bases). The CDR3 extends over 19 amino acids. Germline V gene lookup returns CDR1 LGHNT and CDR2 FRNRAP. Trimming stripped 1 base from V and 0 bases from J, with 20 bases between. The CDR3 sequence is CASGLGTSYRGLSTDTQYF. The CDR3 DNA follows: TGTGCTAGTGGTTTGGGAACCTCATACCGGGGGTTAAGCACAGATACGCAGTATTTT. Drawing the rest from reference TRBV12-5 and TRBJ2-3, the complete variable domain is DARVTQTPRHKVTEMGQEVTMRCQPILGHNTVFWYRQTMMQGLELLAYFRNRAPLDDSGMPKDRFSAEMPDATLATLKIQPSEPRDSAVYFCASGLGTSYRGLSTDTQYFGPGTRLTVL.

V usage is TRBV27 and J usage is TRBJ2-7; no clear D gene. Germline lookup yields CDR1 MNHEY and CDR2 SMNVEV (reference sequence). The CDR3 contains 13 residues. The germline V and J ends were trimmed by 4 bases and 2 bases, with 9 bases remaining between them. CDR3 sequence reads: CASSSAGPYEQYF. CDR3 coding DNA: TGTGCCAGCAGTTCCGCTGGCCCCTACGAGCAGTACTTC.

V usage is TRBV6-2 or TRBV6-3 and J usage is TRBJ2-7; TRBD1 aligns across 8 bases. V dropped 4 bases and J dropped 5; count of bases not matched to a gene: 10. CDR1 is MNHEY, CDR2 SVGEGT, per germline. The CDR3 is made up of 15 amino acids. CDR3 coding DNA: TGTGCCAGCAGTTGGCCGGGACAGGCGCGGGACGAGCAGTACTTC. Translating it yields CASSWPGQARDEQYF.

This clone was recorded only once. The J gene is TRBJ1-5, the V gene TRBV7-8; D is perhaps TRBD1 (5 bases). The germline CDR1 and CDR2 sequences are SGHVS and FQNEAQ. The CDR3 has 14 residues. V shed 4 bases and J shed 4 bases, with 11 bases lying between them. The CDR3 nucleotides are TGTGCCAGCAGCTCTCAACAGGTTAATCAGCCCCAGCATTTT. It is translated as CASSSQQVNQPQHF.

This chain connects TRBV20-1 to TRBJ2-7; no clear D gene. The V gene lost 3 bases and the J gene lost 5 bases, with 14 bases spanning the gap. There are 13 residues in the CDR3. The germline CDR1 and CDR2 sequences are DFQATT and SNEGSKA (reference sequence). The CDR3 loop reads CSASWLGRNEQYF. The CDR3 nucleotides read TGCAGTGCTAGTTGGCTTGGCCGGAACGAGCAGTACTTC.

This clone came up once. The chain has TRBV5-6 and TRBJ2-7; D may be TRBD2 (6 bases). The germline V gene encodes CDR1 SGHDT and CDR2 YYEEEE. Trimming took off 4 bases at V and 4 bases at J, with 15 bases between the two ends. The CDR3 runs 14 residues. The CDR3 loop reads CASSRGTLRYEQYF. CDR3 DNA: TGTGCCAGCAGCCGCGGGACCCTTAGGTACGAGCAGTACTTC.

CDR3 coding DNA: TGCGCCAGCAGCAGGACAGGGGATGAAGCTTTCTTT. Residues: CASSRTGDEAFF. V is TRBV4-1 and J is TRBJ1-1, with 9 nucleotides matching TRBD1. The V gene's germline CDR1 is MGHRA and CDR2 YSYEKL. This CDR3 contains 12 residues. The junction had 2 bases not matched to a gene; V was cut back by 5 bases and J by 7 bases.

The genes are TRBV13 and TRBJ2-5, with D perhaps matching TRBD1 (5 bases). In germline, CDR1 is PRHDT, CDR2 FYEKMQ (reference sequence). Trimming removed 0 bases at V and 7 bases at J, with 21 bases between. The CDR3 has 17 amino acids. CDR3 region: CASSLGAGQLGSRTQYF. CDR3 coding DNA: TGTGCCAGCAGCTTAGGGGCCGGACAACTCGGATCGAGGACCCAGTACTTC. Complete variable domain (other parts from reference TRBV13 and TRBJ2-5): AAGVIQSPRHLIKEKRETATLKCYPIPRHDTVYWYQQGPGQDPQFLISFYEKMQSDKGSIPDRFSAQQFSDYHSELNMSSLELGDSALYFCASSLGAGQLGSRTQYFGPGTRLLVL.

This chain joins TRBV18 and TRBJ1-6; D gene unclear. V was cut by 3 bases and J by 7 bases, with 10 bases left in between. The CDR3 runs 14 residues. Germline values: CDR1 KGHSH, CDR2 LQKENI. The CDR3 protein is CASSPEFVNSPLHF. As DNA, the CDR3 is TGTGCCAGCTCACCCGAATTCGTCAATTCACCCCTCCACTTT.

The table lists this clone with a few counts. J is TRBJ2-1 and V is TRBV10-2; 8 bases line up with TRBD2. The junction had 10 bases not matched to a gene; V was cut back by 3 bases and J by 3 bases. Germline values: CDR1 WSHSY, CDR2 SAAADI. The CDR3 consists of 17 residues. CDR3 residues: CASSDGGGPPRYNEQFF. The CDR3 DNA sequence: TGCGCCAGCAGTGACGGGGGGGGTCCTCCGCGCTACAATGAGCAGTTCTTC.

This chain uses TRBV27 with TRBJ1-5, with D unclear. Trimming took 5 bases from V and 9 from J, leaving 20 bases between them. Germline V gives CDR1 MNHEY, CDR2 SMNVEV (reference sequence). This CDR3 has 15 residues. The DNA of the CDR3 is TGTGCCAGCAGTCCCCGCTACACGGGGAATGGGCCCCAGCATTTT. Translation gives CASSPRYTGNGPQHF.

The rearrangement uses TRBV9 and TRBJ2-2; 7 bases map to TRBD2. V shed 0 bases, J shed 0 bases, and the junction held 2 bases outside the gene matches. Germline V gives CDR1 SGDLS, CDR2 YYNGEE. The CDR3 loop spans 16 amino acids. CDR3: CASSVAGTTNTGELFF. CDR3 DNA sequence: TGTGCCAGCAGCGTAGCCGGGACTACGAACACCGGGGAGCTGTTTTTT.